This TCR beta chain was profiled in a study of blood T cells in healthy people across ages. This CDR3 comprises 13 residues. With 5 bases removed from V and 4 bases from J, the gap between germline ends came to 11 bases. This clonotype came up a few times. PCR was performed a second time for roughly 7 to 11 cycles using a sample-barcoded 5' primer and a J-beta primer mix. TCRdb reanalysed the 5' RACE reads using MiXCR and keeps one entry per CDR3 protein. The sample holds more than 500,000 distinct CDR3 sequences, roughly a quarter seen once. These data were also reused for a study on T cells of mothers and their children.

The receptor was derived from a boy between 2 and 10 years old in good health. The sequenced sample was blood. V usage is TRBV12-3 or TRBV12-4 and J usage is TRBJ2-5; D is undetermined. CDR3 loop: CASSPLNRETQYF. DNA of the CDR3: TGTGCCAGCAGTCCCCTGAATCGAGAGACCCAGTACTTC.